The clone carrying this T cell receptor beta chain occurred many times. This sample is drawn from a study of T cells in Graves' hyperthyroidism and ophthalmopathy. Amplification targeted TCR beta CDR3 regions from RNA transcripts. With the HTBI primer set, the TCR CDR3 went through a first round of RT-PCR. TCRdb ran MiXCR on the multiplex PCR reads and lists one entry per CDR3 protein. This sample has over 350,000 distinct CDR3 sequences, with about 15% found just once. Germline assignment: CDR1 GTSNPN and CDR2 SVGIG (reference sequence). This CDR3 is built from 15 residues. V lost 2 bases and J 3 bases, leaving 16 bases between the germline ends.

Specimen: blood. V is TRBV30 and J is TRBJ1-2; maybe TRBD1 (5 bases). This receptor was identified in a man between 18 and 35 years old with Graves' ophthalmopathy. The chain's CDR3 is CAWSSLGKGHYGYTF. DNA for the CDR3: TGTGCCTGGAGTTCCCTTGGAAAGGGACACTATGGCTACACCTTC.